The next 4 T cell receptor beta chains were all read from a single sample in a study of cytomegalovirus exposure and HLA in healthy donors. Use of 60 Vbeta and 13 Jbeta primers characterized the PCR. Method: immunoSEQ multiplex PCR; TCRdb's copy keeps in-frame clones and lacks some. The data show 75,000 to 100,000 clones, with about 81% seen just once and roughly 9.8% held by the top ten. Material: PBMCs. These receptors came from a man aged 18 to 30 in good health and CMV-seropositive.

The V and J genes are TRBV19 and TRBJ2-7; 8 bases agree with TRBD1. The CDR3 extends over 13 amino acids. CDR1 is LNHDA, CDR2 SQIVND, per germline (reference sequence). After removal of 6 bases from V and 6 bases from J, the junction contained 7 bases not matched to a gene. The CDR3 is CASSGQGLSEQYF. CDR3 DNA: TGTGCCAGTAGCGGACAGGGTTTATCCGAGCAGTACTTC.

As regards this clone: No conserved phenylalanine or tryptophan ends this CDR3, so it is likely a read error. The V and J genes are TRBV18 and TRBJ2-6; 8 bases agree with TRBD1. The V gene's germline CDR1 is KGHSH and CDR2 LQKENI. V gave up 4 bases and J gave up 0 bases; unmatched junction bases: 2. CDR3 length equals 16 residues. CDR3 region: CASSHGQGSGANVLTV. CDR3 DNA: TGTGCCAGCTCACATGGACAGGGCTCTGGGGCCAACGTCCTGACTGTC.

The CDR3 coding sequence is TGTGGCTCGGCGGTCCGGCCGCATCAGCCCCAGCATTTT. It yields the protein CGSAVRPHQPQHF. This chain links TRBV6-1 with TRBJ1-5; D unresolved. This CDR3 is 13 amino acids long. CDR1 MNHNS and CDR2 SASEGT come from the germline V gene.

The rearrangement joins TRBV7-3 to TRBJ2-2, with 7 bases that match TRBD1. The CDR3 has 17 amino acids. Germline loops: CDR1 SGHTA, CDR2 FQGTGA. J gave up 4 bases and V 6 bases, and 14 bases lay outside the gene matches. CDR3 amino acids: CASRILGTAAGTGELFF. The DNA of the CDR3 is TGTGCCAGCAGAATCCTGGGGACAGCTGCGGGCACCGGGGAGCTGTTTTTT.